The 4 T cell receptor beta chains below were found in one sample sequenced in a study of T cell responses to AZD1222 COVID-19 vaccine. Sequenced by immunoSEQ multiplex PCR; TCRdb stores in-frame clones only, minus some. The table includes under 100,000 clones, 65% to 90% detected once. The sequencing here drew on peripheral blood, taken on day 0 of AZD1222 vaccination. The receptors were sampled from an adult in good health.

The chain employs TRBV7-6 and TRBJ1-5, with D tentatively TRBD1 (6 bases). The V and J ends lost 5 bases and 8 bases respectively, with 16 bases between them. The germline V gene encodes CDR1 SGHVS and CDR2 FNYEAQ. The CDR3 length is 14 residues. The CDR3 nucleotides are TGTGCCAGCAGCCGCGGGGGGGGGCCGGAGCCCCAGCATTTT. It is translated as CASSRGGGPEPQHF.

This clone has only one observation. V usage is TRBV28 and J usage is TRBJ2-1, with 9 bases fitting TRBD1. After removal of 2 bases from V and 2 bases from J, the junction contained 4 bases not matched to a gene. The germline V gene has CDR1 MDHEN and CDR2 SYDVKM. This CDR3 is built from 16 residues. In nucleotides, the CDR3 is TGTGCCAGCAGTTTAAAACAGGGGGCCCCCTACAATGAGCAGTTCTTC. As protein: CASSLKQGAPYNEQFF.

This clone was counted a single time. The chain employs TRBV27 and TRBJ1-5, with 7 nucleotides matching TRBD1. Germline CDR1 is MNHEY and CDR2 is SMNVEV (reference sequence). The CDR3 spans 13 residues. V was clipped by 6 bases and J by 7 bases; unmatched bases: 6. CDR3 protein: CASSLGGRQPQHF. The CDR3 coding sequence is TGTGCCAGCAGCTTAGGGGGCCGGCAGCCCCAGCATTTT.

This sequence joins TRBV21-1 and TRBJ1-2; the D call in the table, TRBD1, was not verified against the DNA. TRBV21-1 is noted as a pseudogene. CDR3 length: 15 amino acids. CDR3 protein: CASSNGPGDLSGYTF. CDR3 DNA: TGTGCCAGCAGCAACGGTCCAGGGGATTTGAGTGGCTACACCTTC.